The 21 T cell receptor beta chains below come from one sample, sequenced in a study of T-cell reconstitution after alpha-beta-depleted transplantation in children. During its preparation, the TCRbeta library received unique molecular identifiers. Each CDR3 protein is one row after TCRdb ran MiXCR on the PCR reads. The repertoire holds 450,000 to 700,000 distinct CDR3 sequences, with 27% as singletons. This specimen consisted of PBMCs, obtained before TCRalphabeta/CD19-depleted stem cell transplant. The source of these receptors is a boy under three years old with Wiskott-Aldrich syndrome, due to receive a stem cell transplant.

This clonotype was seen more than once but under ten times. The chain employs TRBV12-3 or TRBV12-4 and TRBJ1-1; D is perhaps TRBD1 (5 bases). The CDR3 loop spans 16 amino acids. Deletions cut 3 bases from V and 4 bases from J, with 18 bases between. In DNA, the CDR3 is TGTGCCAGCAGTTTCCCGCCTACAGGTCGTTTCACTGAAGCTTTCTTT. This translates into CASSFPPTGRFTEAFF.

This sequence joins TRBV10-3 and TRBJ2-2; TRBD1 agrees at 9 bases. The germline V gene encodes CDR1 ENHRY and CDR2 SYGVKD. The J segment lost 6 bases and the V segment lost 4 bases, leaving 9 bases of the junction unmatched. The CDR3 extends over 16 amino acids. CDR3 region: CAISGRTGDLSGELFF. CDR3 nucleotides: TGTGCCATCAGTGGGAGGACAGGGGATCTGTCCGGGGAGCTGTTTTTT.

This clonotype was detected only a few times. The gene calls are TRBV5-6 and TRBJ2-3; D gene unclear. The germline V gene has CDR1 SGHDT and CDR2 YYEEEE. The CDR3 covers 17 residues. The V end was cut by 1 base, the J end by 4 bases, with 19 bases between. The CDR3 is CASSLLNHKARSDTQYF. DNA for the CDR3: TGTGCCAGCAGCTTGCTAAACCACAAAGCTAGGTCAGATACGCAGTATTTT. Using reference TRBV5-6 and TRBJ2-3 for the parts outside the CDR3, the full variable domain is DAGVTQSPTHLIKTRGQQVTLRCSPKSGHDTVSWYQQALGQGPQFIFQYYEEEERQRGNFPDRFSGHQFPNYSSELNVNALLLGDSALYLCASSLLNHKARSDTQYFGPGTRLTVL.

The chain joins TRBV11-1 to TRBJ2-7, with TRBD1 matching over 7 bases. The CDR3 loop spans 15 amino acids. Per the germline V gene, CDR1 is SGHAT and CDR2 is FQDESV (reference sequence). J gave up 3 bases and V 5 bases, and 10 bases lay outside the gene matches. As DNA, the CDR3 is TGTGCCAGCAGCCCAGGGGGAAGTTTAAGCTACGAGCAGTACTTC. It codes for CASSPGGSLSYEQYF. The entire variable domain, with the rest obtained from reference TRBV11-1 and TRBJ2-7, is as follows: EAEVAQSPRYKITEKSQAVAFWCDPISGHATLYWYRQILGQGPELLVQFQDESVVDDSQLPKDRFSAERLKGVDSTLKIQPAELGDSAMYLCASSPGGSLSYEQYFGPGTRLTVT.

This clonotype has just a few counts. J is TRBJ1-3 and V is TRBV30; D not resolved. Trimming pared 6 bases from V and 0 bases from J, leaving 3 bases between. Germline assignment: CDR1 GTSNPN and CDR2 SVGIG (reference sequence). The CDR3 length is 11 residues. The CDR3 coding sequence is TGTGCCTGTAGCTCTGGAAACACCATATATTTT. Its translation: CACSSGNTIYF.

The chain recombines TRBV3-1 with TRBJ2-7; TRBD2 agrees at 8 bases. The trim removed 8 bases at V and 0 bases at J, leaving 0 bases unmatched. CDR3 length equals 12 residues. Germline values: CDR1 LGHDT, CDR2 YNNKEL (reference sequence). In DNA form, the CDR3 reads TGTGCCAGCGGGACTAGCTCCTACGAGCAGTACTTC. This encodes CASGTSSYEQYF.

The sample holds a few counts of this clonotype. The chain combines TRBV6-1 with TRBJ1-2, with a tentative D call TRBD1 (5 bases). The CDR3 sequence is 15 residues long. Trimming removed 6 bases from V and 6 bases from J, with 20 bases in between. Germline assignment: CDR1 MNHNS and CDR2 SASEGT. The CDR3 DNA is TGTGCCAGCAGCGAGTCTCAGGCAGGGTGGGATGGCTACACCTTC. Translation: CASSESQAGWDGYTF.

This chain joins TRBV20-1 and TRBJ2-5, with no clear D. The CDR3 has 10 amino acids. Trimming left V 3 bases short and J 9 bases short, with 8 bases between. Germline CDR1 reads DFQATT; CDR2 reads SNEGSKA (reference sequence). CDR3 in amino acids: CSARPKAQYF. In DNA form, the CDR3 reads TGCAGTGCTAGGCCCAAGGCCCAGTACTTC.

This chain uses TRBV27 with TRBJ2-7; 9 bases agree with TRBD1. CDR1 is MNHEY and CDR2 is SMNVEV in the germline V gene (reference sequence). CDR3 length: 15 residues. V was clipped by 2 bases and J by 3 bases; unmatched bases: 5. The CDR3 region has the DNA TGTGCCAGCAGTTTAAAGGGACAGGGACTCTACGAGCAGTACTTC. It translates to CASSLKGQGLYEQYF.

The chain employs TRBV20-1 and TRBJ2-5; the D is unclear. The CDR3 length is 12 residues. Trimming took 3 bases from V and 3 from J, leaving 8 bases between them. CDR1 DFQATT and CDR2 SNEGSKA come from the germline V gene (reference sequence). The CDR3 protein is CSASFPEETQYF. The CDR3 region has the DNA TGCAGTGCTAGTTTCCCGGAAGAGACCCAGTACTTC.

The V call is TRBV10-1, the J call TRBJ2-5, with TRBD2 as a possible D gene (5 bases). This CDR3 is built from 13 residues. Trimming took 3 bases from V and 2 from J, leaving 7 bases between them. Germline lookup yields CDR1 WNHNN and CDR2 SYGVQD (reference sequence). For the CDR3, the DNA is TGCGCCAGCAGTGACCGACTACAAGAGACCCAGTACTTC. Protein sequence: CASSDRLQETQYF.

The chain recombines TRBV2 with TRBJ1-2; a weak D match, TRBD1 (5 bases). In germline, CDR1 is SNHLY, CDR2 FYNNEI. V lost 4 bases and J 6 bases, leaving 15 bases between the germline ends. This CDR3 region has 14 residues. The chain's CDR3 is CASSVIQAGDGYTF. DNA for the CDR3: TGTGCCAGCAGTGTAATACAGGCGGGTGATGGCTACACCTTC.

The chain uses TRBV20-1 and TRBJ2-3, with 12 nucleotides matching TRBD1. This CDR3 has 14 residues. Trimming at V came to 7 bases and at J to 5 bases, leaving 7 bases not matched to a gene. Germline CDR1 is DFQATT and CDR2 is SNEGSKA (reference sequence). CDR3 sequence (DNA): TGCAGTGTACCGGGACAGGGGGCCATAGATACGCAGTATTTT. This encodes CSVPGQGAIDTQYF.

This clonotype has only a few counts. The DNA of the CDR3 is TGCAGTGCCCCCGGGACAGGGTTTGGCTACACCTTC. Translation: CSAPGTGFGYTF. The chain links TRBV20-1 to TRBJ1-2, with TRBD1 identical over 9 bases. The V and J ends lost 6 bases and 7 bases, in that order; junction bases with no gene match: 6. CDR3 length: 12 residues. Germline V gives CDR1 DFQATT, CDR2 SNEGSKA (reference sequence).

The chain has TRBV5-1 and TRBJ2-7, with D uncertain. Germline V gives CDR1 SGHRS, CDR2 YFSETQ. V lost 5 bases and J 2 bases, leaving 14 bases between the germline ends. The CDR3 extends over 14 amino acids. CDR3 protein: CASSYDMGTYEQYF. In DNA form, the CDR3 reads TGCGCCAGCAGTTACGACATGGGAACCTACGAGCAGTACTTC.

The rearrangement uses TRBV7-3 and TRBJ1-6; D gene uncertain. Trimming removed 4 bases from V and 9 bases from J, with 13 bases in between. This CDR3 spans 14 amino acids. Germline lookup yields CDR1 SGHTA and CDR2 FQGTGA. Here the CDR3 reads CASSSDWVVSPLHF. CDR3 sequence (DNA): TGTGCCAGCAGCTCCGACTGGGTTGTTTCACCCCTCCACTTT.

This clonotype was detected a few times. The V gene is TRBV12-3 or TRBV12-4, the J gene TRBJ2-2; 7 nucleotides agree with TRBD2. CDR3 size: 14 residues. V trimming: 5 bases; J trimming: 9 bases; junction bases outside the gene matches: 9. The CDR3 bases are TGTGCCAGCAGTGTAAGGGACTATAGAAGGGAGCTGTTTTTT. Its translation: CASSVRDYRRELFF.

The rearrangement uses TRBV20-1 and TRBJ2-5; no reliable D call. This CDR3 contains 16 residues. CDR1 is DFQATT, CDR2 SNEGSKA, per germline (reference sequence). The V and J ends lost 0 bases and 1 base respectively, with 15 bases between them. This CDR3 is CSARDPQSALQETQYF. Here the CDR3 DNA reads TGCAGTGCTAGAGATCCCCAATCTGCACTCCAAGAGACCCAGTACTTC.

The chain carries TRBV29-1 and TRBJ2-1; 11 bases line up with TRBD2. The CDR3 consists of 14 residues. Germline lookup yields CDR1 SQVTM and CDR2 ANQGSEA. J lost 2 bases, V lost 7 bases, and 4 bases had no gene match. The CDR3 sequence: CSGKLAGAYNEQFF. CDR3 in DNA: TGCAGCGGCAAACTAGCGGGGGCCTACAATGAGCAGTTCTTC.

This clonotype was detected a few times. This rearrangement joins TRBV10-3 to TRBJ2-5; D is undetermined. Germline CDR1 ENHRY, CDR2 SYGVKD. V lost 3 bases and J lost 2, with 13 bases in between. The CDR3 runs 15 residues. The CDR3 DNA reads TGTGCCATCAGTGATCCCACTTGGGGACAAGAGACCCAGTACTTC. It encodes CAISDPTWGQETQYF.

This clonotype was detected ten times or more. A junction boundary mismatches the germline segment, possibly from a read error. The V and J genes are TRBV5-1 and TRBJ2-5; unclear D gene. Looked up from germline, CDR1 is SGHRS and CDR2 is YFSETQ. This CDR3 comprises 12 residues. The CDR3 here is CASSLRGETQYF. The CDR3 DNA follows: TGTGCCAGCAGTTTAAGAGGAGAGACCCAGTACTTC.